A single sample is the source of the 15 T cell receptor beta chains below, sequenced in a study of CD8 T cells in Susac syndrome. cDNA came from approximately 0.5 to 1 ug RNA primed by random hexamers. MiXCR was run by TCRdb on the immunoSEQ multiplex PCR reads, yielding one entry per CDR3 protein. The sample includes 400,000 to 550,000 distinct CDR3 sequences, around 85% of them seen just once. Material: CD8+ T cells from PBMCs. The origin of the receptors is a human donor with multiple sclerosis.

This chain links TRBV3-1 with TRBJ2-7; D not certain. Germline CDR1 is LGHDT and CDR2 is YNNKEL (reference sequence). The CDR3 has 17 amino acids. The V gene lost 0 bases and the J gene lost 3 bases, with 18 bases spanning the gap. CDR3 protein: CASSQEEWGHGDYEQYF. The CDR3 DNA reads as TGTGCCAGCAGCCAAGAAGAGTGGGGTCACGGAGACTACGAGCAGTACTTC.

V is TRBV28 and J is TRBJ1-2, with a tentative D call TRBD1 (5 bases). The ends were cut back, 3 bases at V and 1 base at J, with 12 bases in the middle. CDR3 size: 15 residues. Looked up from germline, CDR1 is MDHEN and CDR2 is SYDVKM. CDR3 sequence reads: CASSFGDSLNYGYTF. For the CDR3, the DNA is TGTGCCAGCAGTTTTGGGGACTCCCTTAACTATGGCTACACCTTC.

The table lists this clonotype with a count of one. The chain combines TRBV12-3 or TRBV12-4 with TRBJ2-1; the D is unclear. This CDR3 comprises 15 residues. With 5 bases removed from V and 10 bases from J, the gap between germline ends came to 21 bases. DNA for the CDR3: TGTGCCAGCAGTCCCTCACACCCCCGCTCCACCGAGCAGTTCTTC. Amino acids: CASSPSHPRSTEQFF.

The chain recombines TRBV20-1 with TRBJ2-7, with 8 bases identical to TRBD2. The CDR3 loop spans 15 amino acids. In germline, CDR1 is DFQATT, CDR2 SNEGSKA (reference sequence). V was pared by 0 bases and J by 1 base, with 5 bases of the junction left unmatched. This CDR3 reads CSARDLTGGSYEQYF. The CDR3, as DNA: TGCAGTGCTAGAGATTTAACGGGGGGGTCCTACGAGCAGTACTTC.

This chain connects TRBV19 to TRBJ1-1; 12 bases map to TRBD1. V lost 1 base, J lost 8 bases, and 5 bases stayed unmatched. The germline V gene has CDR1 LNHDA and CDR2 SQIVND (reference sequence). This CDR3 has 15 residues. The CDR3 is CASSIVGTGGAEAFF. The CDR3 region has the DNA TGTGCCAGTAGTATAGTGGGGACAGGGGGCGCGGAAGCTTTCTTT.

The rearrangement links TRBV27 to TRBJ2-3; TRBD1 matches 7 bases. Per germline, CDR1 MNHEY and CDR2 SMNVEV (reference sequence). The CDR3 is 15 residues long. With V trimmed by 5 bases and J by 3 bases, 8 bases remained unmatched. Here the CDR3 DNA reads TGTGCCAGCAGTGCTACAGGGGATTGGACAGATACGCAGTATTTT. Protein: CASSATGDWTDTQYF.

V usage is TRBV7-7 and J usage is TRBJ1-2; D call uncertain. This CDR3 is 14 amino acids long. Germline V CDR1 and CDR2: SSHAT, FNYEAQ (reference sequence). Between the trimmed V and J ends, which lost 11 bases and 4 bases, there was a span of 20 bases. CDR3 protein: CAPERAPWGYGYTF. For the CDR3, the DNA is TGTGCCCCAGAGCGGGCCCCCTGGGGCTATGGCTACACCTTC.

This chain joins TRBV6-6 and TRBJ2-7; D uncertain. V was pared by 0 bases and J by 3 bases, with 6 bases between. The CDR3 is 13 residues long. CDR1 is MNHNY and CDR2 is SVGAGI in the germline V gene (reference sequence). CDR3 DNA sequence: TGTGCCAGCAGTTACTCGATTCTCTACGAGCAGTACTTC. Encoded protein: CASSYSILYEQYF.

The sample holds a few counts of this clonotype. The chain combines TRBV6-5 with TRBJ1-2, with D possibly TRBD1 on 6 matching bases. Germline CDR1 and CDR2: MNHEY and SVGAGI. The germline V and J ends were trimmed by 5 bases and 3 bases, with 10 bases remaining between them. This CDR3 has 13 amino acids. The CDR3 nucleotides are TGTGCCAGCAGTACTCGACAGGACTATGGCTACACCTTC. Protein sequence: CASSTRQDYGYTF.

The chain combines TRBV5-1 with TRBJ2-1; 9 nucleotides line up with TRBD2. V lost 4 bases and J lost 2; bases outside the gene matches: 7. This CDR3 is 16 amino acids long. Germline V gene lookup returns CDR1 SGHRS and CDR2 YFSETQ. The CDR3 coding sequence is TGCGCCAGCAGCGGGCGGACTAGCGAGCCCTACAATGAGCAGTTCTTC. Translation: CASSGRTSEPYNEQFF.

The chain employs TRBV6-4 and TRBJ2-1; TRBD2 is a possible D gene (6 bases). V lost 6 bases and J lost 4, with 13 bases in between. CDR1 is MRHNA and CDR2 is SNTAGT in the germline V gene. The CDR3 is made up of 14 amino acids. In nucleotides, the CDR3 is TGTGCCAGCAGGCTGGCGGAGGGATACAATGAGCAGTTCTTC. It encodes CASRLAEGYNEQFF.

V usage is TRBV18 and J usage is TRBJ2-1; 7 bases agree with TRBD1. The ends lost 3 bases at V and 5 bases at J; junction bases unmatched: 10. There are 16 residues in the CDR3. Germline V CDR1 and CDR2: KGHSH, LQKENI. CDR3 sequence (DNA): TGTGCCAGCTCACCCCGACAGGGCGTTTTGGACAATGAGCAGTTCTTC. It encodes CASSPRQGVLDNEQFF.

CDR3 region: CASSAGNTGFPPYEQYF. The CDR3 region has the DNA TGTGCCAGCAGCGCGGGGAATACAGGGTTCCCCCCCTACGAGCAGTACTTC. The chain employs TRBV5-4 and TRBJ2-7; D may correspond to TRBD1 or TRBD2 (6 bases each). This CDR3 contains 17 residues. V was trimmed by 4 bases and J by 2 bases, leaving 22 bases between them. Germline assignment: CDR1 SGHNT and CDR2 YYREEE (reference sequence).

CDR3 protein: CASSGQGQVAGTYNEQFF. Here the CDR3 DNA reads TGTGCCAGTAGTGGGCAGGGGCAGGTAGCGGGAACTTACAATGAGCAGTTCTTC. The rearrangement joins TRBV19 to TRBJ2-1; 8 positions match TRBD2. Germline V gives CDR1 LNHDA, CDR2 SQIVND (reference sequence). With V trimmed by 5 bases and J by 4 bases, 16 bases remained unmatched. CDR3 length: 18 residues.

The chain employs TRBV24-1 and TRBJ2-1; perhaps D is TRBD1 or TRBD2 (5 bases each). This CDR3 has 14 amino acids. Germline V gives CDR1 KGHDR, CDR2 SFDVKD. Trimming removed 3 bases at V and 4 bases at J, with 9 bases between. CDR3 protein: CATSDGTSYNEQFF. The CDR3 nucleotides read TGTGCCACCAGTGATGGGACGTCTTACAATGAGCAGTTCTTC.